Listed here are 9 T cell receptor beta chains from one sample, sequenced in a study of shared clonotypes between healthy human individuals. This table comes from immunoSEQ multiplex PCR, and its TCRdb copy is limited to in-frame clones, with some not included. The sample has 2,500,000 or so clones, 92% seen once; the top ten hold around 0.4%. Sequenced material: naive CD4+ T cells from PBMCs. Subset here: CD45RA+ positively selected. Every receptor here comes from a man aged 18 to 29 in good health. Some clones in this sample may be carry-over from other donors' samples.

Remarks on this clone: Within the sample, other DNA sequences also encode this same CDR3. This chain joins TRBV13 and TRBJ2-5; no clear D. Germline V lookup: CDR1 PRHDT, CDR2 FYEKMQ (reference sequence). The CDR3 covers 13 residues. The V end lost 3 bases, the J end lost 4 bases, and 9 bases lay between the germline ends. This CDR3 is CASSLVGSETQYF. CDR3 in DNA: TGTGCCAGCAGCTTGGTAGGTTCAGAGACCCAGTACTTC.

The chain employs TRBV23-1 and TRBJ1-4; D is perhaps TRBD1 (5 bases). TRBV23-1 is labeled an ORF, and its function is uncertain. Deletions cut 8 bases from V and 11 bases from J, with 15 bases between. This CDR3 comprises 12 residues. The CDR3, as DNA: TGCGCCAGCCTCCACGGGGGAAGGAAACTGTTTTTT. Translated: CASLHGGRKLFF.

The CDR3 sequence is CASRSGLQPQHF. The CDR3 DNA sequence: TGTGCCAGCAGATCAGGGTTGCAGCCCCAGCATTTT. The chain couples TRBV6-5 to TRBJ1-5; tentatively, D is TRBD1 (5 bases). Trimming stripped 6 bases from V and 7 bases from J, with 10 bases between. Germline loops: CDR1 MNHEY, CDR2 SVGAGI. This CDR3 is built from 12 residues.

The chain couples TRBV11-1 to TRBJ2-2, with a possible D match to TRBD1 (6 bases). CDR1 and CDR2 from the germline V gene are SGHAT and FQDESV (reference sequence). The V end was cut by 5 bases, the J end by 5 bases, with 12 bases between. This CDR3 has 14 amino acids. CDR3 nucleotide sequence: TGTGCCAGCAGCCTTCAGGGGTGGACCGGGGAGCTGTTTTTT. Translation gives CASSLQGWTGELFF. Complete variable domain (other parts from reference TRBV11-1 and TRBJ2-2): EAEVAQSPRYKITEKSQAVAFWCDPISGHATLYWYRQILGQGPELLVQFQDESVVDDSQLPKDRFSAERLKGVDSTLKIQPAELGDSAMYLCASSLQGWTGELFFGEGSRLTVL.

A few counts support this clone. J is TRBJ1-1 and V is TRBV5-6; D might be TRBD1 (6 bases). V was pared by 7 bases and J by 4 bases, with 11 bases between. This CDR3 region has 12 residues. Germline-derived CDR1 and CDR2 are SGHDT and YYEEEE. The CDR3 DNA is TGTGCCAGCCGCCGAGGGGGCACTGAAGCTTTCTTT. Translation: CASRRGGTEAFF.

The chain employs TRBV6-5 and TRBJ2-7, with D possibly TRBD1 on 5 matching bases. CDR1 is MNHEY and CDR2 is SVGAGI in the germline V gene. The CDR3 is made up of 15 amino acids. Trimming took off 0 bases at V and 1 base at J, with 10 bases between the two ends. The CDR3 DNA reads as TGTGCCAGCAGTTACTCAAAGGGGCTATCCTACGAGCAGTACTTC. It encodes CASSYSKGLSYEQYF.

Of note for this clone: Other DNA sequences within the sample encode an identical CDR3. This sequence joins TRBV28 and TRBJ2-7, with D unclear. This CDR3 contains 12 residues. Germline CDR1 and CDR2: MDHEN and SYDVKM. The V gene lost 2 bases and the J gene lost 4 bases, with 6 bases spanning the gap. The CDR3 DNA reads TGTGCCAGCAGTTTAGCAGGTTACGAGCAGTACTTC. This encodes CASSLAGYEQYF.

The sample holds one count of this clone. This chain uses TRBV5-4 with TRBJ1-2; 10 bases match TRBD1. The germline gives CDR1 SGHNT, CDR2 YYREEE (reference sequence). V shed 4 bases and J 4 bases; nucleotides not matched to a gene: 7. The length of the CDR3 is 15 residues. The CDR3 protein is CASSPDRGKGYGYTF. CDR3 bases: TGTGCCAGCAGCCCGGACAGGGGGAAGGGCTATGGCTACACCTTC.

Of note for this clone: Other DNA sequences in the sample encode the same CDR3. This chain links TRBV25-1 with TRBJ2-3; no reliable D call. The CDR3 has 13 amino acids. Per germline, CDR1 MGHDK and CDR2 SYGVNS. Trimming stripped 1 base from V and 2 bases from J, with 4 bases between. In nucleotides, the CDR3 is TGTGCCAGCAGTGAATCTTCCACAGATACGCAGTATTTT. The encoded protein is CASSESSTDTQYF.